This T cell receptor beta chain was sequenced during a study of blood T cell repertoires in COVID-19. As for the study in general: Samples of COVID-19 (acute and convalescent) were obtained from the United States, Italy and Spain. T cells, B-cell-depleted T cells, or PBMCs supplied cDNA or gDNA.

This clone showed up just a few times. CDR3 size: 13 residues. Looked up from germline, CDR1 is DFQATT and CDR2 is SNEGSKA (reference sequence). The germline V and J ends were trimmed by 3 bases and 2 bases, with 10 bases remaining between them. As processed by the authors: Researchers report that nucleated cell counts were estimated from reference gene primer amplification. TCRdb keeps only in-frame clones here, not all; method: immunoSEQ multiplex PCR. That table furnishes V, J and clone size, whereas the DNA furnished D and trimming. This sample has 85,000 to 100,000 clones, with more than 65% found just once.

The chain joins TRBV20-1 to TRBJ2-5, with D possibly matching TRBD2 (6 bases). Sequences were obtained from peripheral blood. The source is an elderly woman with active or convalescent COVID-19. The CDR3 DNA sequence: TGCAGTGCTAGTCGGGGGATGCAAGAGACCCAGTACTTC. Translation gives CSASRGMQETQYF.